Following are 7 T cell receptor beta chains from one sample sequenced in a study of blood T cell repertoires in COVID-19. Data came from immunoSEQ multiplex PCR; TCRdb stores just in-frame clones and leaves some out. The profile shows 300,000 or so clones, roughly 84% of them singletons. Specimen: peripheral blood. The source is a man aged 45-65 years with active or convalescent COVID-19.

The chain uses TRBV3-1 (or the pseudogene TRBV3-2) and TRBJ2-5; 10 bases fit TRBD2. CDR3 length equals 14 residues. Germline lookup yields CDR1 LGHDT and CDR2 YNNKEL (reference sequence). Unmatched junction bases numbered 4, after V lost 4 bases and J lost 5 bases. For the CDR3, the DNA is TGTGCCAGCAGCCGAACTAGCGGGACCGAGACCCAGTACTTC. Translation gives CASSRTSGTETQYF.

The J gene is TRBJ2-5, the V gene TRBV24-1, with D maybe TRBD2 (5 bases). Germline V gives CDR1 KGHDR, CDR2 SFDVKD. The V and J ends lost 3 bases and 4 bases respectively, with 14 bases between them. The CDR3 runs to 15 residues. In DNA, the CDR3 is TGTGCCACCAGTGATGATAAAGAGGGTGGAGAGACCCAGTACTTC. It specifies CATSDDKEGGETQYF.

This chain uses TRBV12-3 or TRBV12-4 with TRBJ2-7, with D unclear. Between the trimmed V and J ends, which lost 6 bases and 2 bases, there was a span of 11 bases. This CDR3 is built from 13 residues. CDR3 in amino acids: CASSPGQAYEQYF. CDR3 in DNA: TGTGCCAGCAGCCCCGGCCAGGCCTACGAGCAGTACTTC.

The sample holds one count of this clone. The gene calls are TRBV7-3 and TRBJ2-6, with a possible D match to TRBD1 (5 bases). There are 15 residues in the CDR3. Trimming pared 5 bases from V and 1 base from J, leaving 9 bases between. Germline assignment: CDR1 SGHTA and CDR2 FQGTGA. The CDR3 loop reads CASSPSGSGANVLTF. The CDR3 nucleotides are TGTGCCAGCAGCCCATCAGGGTCTGGGGCCAACGTCCTGACTTTC.

CDR3 DNA: TGTGCCTGGAGTGTACGCGGGGGTGAAGAGACCCAGTACTTC. It encodes CAWSVRGGEETQYF. The chain combines TRBV30 with TRBJ2-5; 7 bases are a match to TRBD2. This CDR3 has 14 residues. J lost 3 bases, V lost 0 bases, and 4 bases had no gene match. Germline CDR1 is GTSNPN and CDR2 is SVGIG (reference sequence).

The V call is TRBV6-6, the J call TRBJ1-1; D uncertain. This CDR3 contains 12 residues. V lost 6 bases and J 6 bases, leaving 11 bases between the germline ends. Per the germline V gene, CDR1 is MNHNY and CDR2 is SVGAGI (reference sequence). The CDR3 DNA reads TGTGCCAGCAGCCCAGGAGGTTCTGAAGCTTTCTTT. Translating gives CASSPGGSEAFF.

CDR3 region: CASSLGSGKVTDTQYF. DNA of the CDR3: TGTGCCAGCAGCTTAGGTAGCGGGAAGGTGACAGATACGCAGTATTTT. The chain has TRBV11-3 and TRBJ2-3; 8 bases agree with TRBD2. The germline gives CDR1 SGHNT, CDR2 YENEEA. The trim removed 1 base at V and 3 bases at J, leaving 6 bases unmatched. The CDR3 sequence is 16 residues long. Together with reference TRBV11-3 and TRBJ2-3, the CDR3 gives the full variable domain: EAGVVQSPRYKIIEKKQPVAFWCNPISGHNTLYWYLQNLGQGPELLIRYENEEAVDDSQLPKDRFSAERLKGVDSTLKIQPAELGDSAVYLCASSLGSGKVTDTQYFGPGTRLTVL.